This T cell receptor beta chain was recorded in a study of blood T cell repertoires in COVID-19 (dated by TCRdb to the early 2020s). Background for the entire study: Samples covering the acute and convalescent phases of COVID-19 were provided by collaborators in the United States, Italy and Spain. The material from the prospective study consisted of cDNA or gDNA derived from T cells, B-cell-depleted T cells, or PBMCs. Deeply sampled blood TCRbeta repertoires from subjects exposed to, actively infected with, or recovered from COVID-19 were included in the dataset. The repertoires were released in a freely available public database meant as a resource for research on the immune response to SARS-CoV-2. Samples were obtained from the ongoing ImmuneRACE study (first 160 participants) and from approximately 1,200 subjects provided by 6 global collaborators. The sample metadata nearly always contained a de-identified subject ID, COVID-19 status, age in years and sex. Where available, HLA class I and class II types were taken from metadata supplied by the sample provider and were not determined by assay-based typing. Study-level results and caveats: The quantity of clinical and demographic metadata differed by source and by participant and was supplied without curation.

A second Seattle source provided samples from volunteer blood donors who had recovered from COVID-19. The collaborating institutions used their own protocols to collect whole blood in K2EDTA tubes. For TCRbeta analysis, collaborators shipped samples as frozen whole blood, isolated PBMCs, or DNA extracted from either of those sample types. Concerning this clone: What this receptor recognizes is not known. One base away there is no much larger clone; base qualities are not given.

At the junction V is shortened by 5 bases and J by 4 bases, with 15 bases in between. Sequences MDHEN (CDR1) and SYDVKM (CDR2) are obtained from the germline V gene. The CDR3 holds 15 amino acids from the cysteine to the phenylalanine. Solely the CDR3 DNA is kept, with 45 bases framed from the first base. The immunoSEQ Assay, a bias-controlled multiplex PCR, was used to amplify TCRbeta CDR3 regions from genomic DNA. On the study's bioinformatics: Within the assay, amplification of reference gene primers was used to estimate how many nucleated cells each sample contained. To quantify the absolute abundance of each unique TCRbeta CDR3 rearrangement, sequence reads were collapsed and filtered. For each sample, productive Simpson clonality was calculated as the square root of Simpson's diversity index over productive rearrangements. TCRdb retrieved this table from immuneACCESS and kept in-frame rearrangements only. Not all clones are present; in checked studies, unresolved V genes account for under half, and no reason is known for the remainder. V and J calls plus clone size are reproduced from that table; the DNA served to infer D and trimming. Here the sample has some 200,000 clones; roughly 84% occur a single time. The top ten constitute roughly 2.8% of the sample.

The sequencing input was peripheral blood. The chain is assembled from TRBV28 and TRBJ1-5; the D gene identity is not certain. This sequence originates from a man aged 50 to 59 who had recovered from COVID-19. The CDR3 region reads CASSPRGLSNQPQHF. The sequenced DNA is TGTGCCAGCAGTCCACGAGGCTTAAGTAATCAGCCCCAGCATTTT.